A selection of T cell receptor beta chains follows, all from one sample in a study of cytomegalovirus exposure and HLA in healthy donors. The protocol was immunoSEQ multiplex PCR, while the TCRdb copy is restricted to in-frame clones and leaves out a portion. The top ten clones hold 2.5% to 3.5% of a sample with roughly 150,000 clones, approximately 83% of them seen once. Material: PBMCs. The receptors were gathered from a male donor in good health and CMV-seronegative. Each CDR3 is given with its conserved first and last residue. The D gene is left open where the match is weak. Not every row has a clone size; where given, it reads once, few, many or a size class.

J gene | clone size | D gene | V gene | CDR3 DNA | CDR3 protein
TRBJ2-1 | NA | TRBD1 | TRBV5-6 | TGTGCCAGCAGCCGCCGGACAGGGCGAAACAATGAGCAGTTCTTC | CASSRRTGRNNEQFF
TRBJ1-6 | NA | NA | TRBV18 | TGTGCCAGCTCACCATCTCGGGGAGCCCTTTCACCCCTCCACTTT | CASSPSRGALSPLHF
TRBJ2-7 | NA | TRBD2 | TRBV5-1 | TGCGCCAGCAGCCCCCAGGGAGGGGTTGGCGAGCAGTACTTC | CASSPQGGVGEQYF
TRBJ2-3 | once | TRBD2 | TRBV5-1 | TGCGCCAGCAGCTTGTCGGGACTAGCGGGGGTAGCGGATACGCAGTATTTT | CASSLSGLAGVADTQYF
TRBJ1-2 | NA | TRBD1 | TRBV14 | TGTGCCAGCAGCCAAGGGACTGCAAGATTGAGTTTACAGGGGAGGGGCTACACCTTC | CASSQGTARLSLQGRGYTF
TRBJ2-4 | once | TRBD1 | TRBV27 | TGTGCCAGCCCCTCAGAGGGGACAGAAATTCTCAAAAACATTCAGTACTTC | CASPSEGTEILKNIQYF
TRBJ1-1 | NA | NA | TRBV19 | TGTGCCAGTAGTATAGAACGGGGCACTGAAGCTTTCTTT | CASSIERGTEAFF
TRBJ1-5 | NA | NA | TRBV6-5 | TGTGCCAGCAGGGAAGGAGGCAATCAGCCCCAGCATTTT | CASREGGNQPQHF
TRBJ2-5 | NA | NA | TRBV21-1 | TGTGCCAGCAGCAATGGGCCTACTCGGACTAGCGGGAGCGAGACCCAGTACTTC | CASSNGPTRTSGSETQYF
TRBJ1-1 | NA | NA | TRBV28 | TGTGCCAGCAGTGAACAGGATGTGGAAGCTTTCTTT | CASSEQDVEAFF
TRBJ1-2 | NA | TRBD1 | TRBV4-1 | TGCGCCAGCAGCCAAGGCTTTGGACAGGGATTGGTCTACACCTTC | CASSQGFGQGLVYTF
TRBJ1-3 | NA | TRBD1 | TRBV7-8 | TGTGCCAGCAGCGATCAACCGGGACAGAGCTCTGGAAACACCATATATTTT | CASSDQPGQSSGNTIYF
TRBJ1-2 | NA | NA | TRBV18 | TGTGCCAGCTTATCGAGCCCCTCAGGGCCCTCTAACTATGGCTACACCTTC | CASLSSPSGPSNYGYTF
TRBJ1-2 | few | NA | TRBV7-9 | TGTGCCAGCAGCCCCTCAGGAAGCTATGGCTACACCTTC | CASSPSGSYGYTF
TRBJ2-3 | NA | NA | TRBV7-9 | TGTGCCAGCAGCTCAGATAGAGGGTCGTTTAGCACAGATACGCAGTATTTT | CASSSDRGSFSTDTQYF
TRBJ2-7 | NA | TRBD1 | TRBV7-6 | TGTGCCAGCAGCACTAACCCGGACAGGGGGAACTACGAGCAGTACTTC | CASSTNPDRGNYEQYF
TRBJ2-1 | NA | TRBD2 | TRBV15 | TGTGCCACCAGCTCTATAGGGGCAGATCCGACTAGCGGGTCCTACAATGAGCAGTTCTTC | CATSSIGADPTSGSYNEQFF
TRBJ1-2 | NA | NA | TRBV6-5 | TGTGCCAGCACCCAGGGGAGTCTTGGCTACACCTTC | CASTQGSLGYTF
TRBJ1-5 | NA | NA | TRBV6-1 | TGTGCCAGCAGTGATCAGGGTAGCAATCAGCCCCAGCATTTT | CASSDQGSNQPQHF
TRBJ1-5 | NA | TRBD1 | TRBV7-2 | TGTGCCAGCAGCTTAGGCGCAGGGGGTAAAAATCAGCCCCAGCATTTT | CASSLGAGGKNQPQHF
TRBJ2-7 | NA | TRBD1 | TRBV5-4 | TGTGCCAGCAGCCCCCGGGACAGGGCCGACTACGAGCAGTACTTC | CASSPRDRADYEQYF
TRBJ1-5 | NA | NA | TRBV7-2 | TGTGCCAGCAGCTTAGGCGGGGGCAATCAGCCCCAGCATTTT | CASSLGGGNQPQHF
TRBJ1-5 | NA | TRBD1 | TRBV7-8 | TGTGCCAGCAGCCCGAGGACAGGCCATAAGCATTTT | CASSPRTGHKHF
TRBJ2-2 | once | TRBD1 | TRBV7-2 | TGTGCCAGCAGCTTAGCGGGGGATAGGGGGCTCAACACCGGGGAGCTGTTTTTT | CASSLAGDRGLNTGELFF
TRBJ1-1 | NA | NA | TRBV29-1 | TGCAGCGTCAAACCAGATGCGGGCTTAAACACTGAAGCTTTCTTT | CSVKPDAGLNTEAFF
TRBJ1-4 | NA | TRBD1 | TRBV30 | TGTGCCTGGGACAGGGGAAGATTCGAAAAACTGTTTTTT | CAWDRGRFEKLFF
TRBJ2-7 | few | TRBD1 | TRBV7-2 | TGTGCCAGCAGCTTAGCAGGGGGACAGGGTTCCTACGAGCAGTACTTC | CASSLAGGQGSYEQYF